This TCR beta chain was obtained from a study of breast tumors, draining lymph nodes, adjacent tissues. TCRdb reanalysed the multiplex PCR reads using MiXCR and keeps one entry per CDR3 protein. In the table there are approximately 52,000 distinct CDR3 sequences, roughly 41% of which are singletons. Note on this clonotype: Its antigen remains unknown.

Trimming removed 11 bases at V and 3 bases at J, with 18 bases between. Germline lookup yields CDR1 MDHEN and CDR2 SYDVKM. The CDR3 spans 14 residues. Findings and caveats of the study: Findings are consistent with lymph node origin and intratumoral expansion of most tumor T cells. Compared with basal-like, luminal-like tumors shared significantly more repertoire with nontumor tissue. Data only fit, rather than demonstrated, lymph node origin of most tumor T cells.

The specimen was breast tumor tissue. This chain links TRBV28 with TRBJ2-3; tentative D call: TRBD2 (6 bases). The source of this sequence is a female donor with breast cancer. Some clones in this sample may be carry-over from other donors' samples. CDR3 region: CAGTGLPITDTQYF. The CDR3 region has the DNA TGTGCCGGAACGGGACTGCCAATTACAGATACGCAGTATTTT.